The 7 T cell receptor beta chains listed next were all sequenced from one sample in a study of blood T cell repertoires in COVID-19. TCRdb's table, derived via immunoSEQ multiplex PCR, lists solely in-frame clones and lacks some. The sample has some 320,000 clones, 70% to 90% seen once. Specimen: peripheral blood. The receptors shown here come from a human donor in a cohort sampled during active COVID-19.

The chain has TRBV3-1 (or the pseudogene TRBV3-2) and TRBJ2-2; TRBD1 might be the D (5 bases). Germline-derived CDR1 and CDR2 are LGHDT and YNNKEL (reference sequence). This CDR3 region has 14 residues. V was shortened by 7 bases and J by 3 bases, with 12 bases between the two germline ends. The CDR3, as DNA: TGTGCCAGCACCAGGAAAGGGGACACCGGGGAGCTGTTTTTT. Translation gives CASTRKGDTGELFF.

The genes are TRBV9 and TRBJ1-2; D possibly corresponds to TRBD1 (6 bases). Germline values: CDR1 SGDLS, CDR2 YYNGEE. The V end was cut by 0 bases, the J end by 4 bases, with 7 bases between. CDR3 length: 13 residues. The CDR3 sequence: CASSVEQGYGYTF. The CDR3, as DNA: TGTGCCAGCAGCGTAGAACAGGGCTATGGCTACACCTTC.

The chain couples TRBV2 to TRBJ1-5; no clear D gene. The CDR3 is 13 residues long. Germline CDR1 reads SNHLY; CDR2 reads FYNNEI. V shed 7 bases and J shed 1 base, with 8 bases lying between them. The CDR3 nucleotides read TGTGCCAGCACAGGACTAAGCAATCAGCCCCAGCATTTT. Translating it yields CASTGLSNQPQHF.

This clone was seen just once. This rearrangement joins TRBV7-5 to TRBJ2-5; TRBD2 was called by the table and not checked on the DNA. TRBV7-5 is classified as a pseudogene. The length of the CDR3 is 16 residues. CDR3 amino acids: CVRSLARPSGQETQYF. The CDR3 DNA reads TGTGTCAGAAGCTTAGCCCGCCCTAGCGGCCAAGAGACCCAGTACTTC.

The chain couples TRBV29-1 to TRBJ1-4, with a possible D match to TRBD1 (5 bases). V was trimmed by 5 bases and J by 6 bases, leaving 13 bases between them. CDR1 SQVTM and CDR2 ANQGSEA come from the germline V gene. The length of the CDR3 is 13 residues. Here the CDR3 reads CSVSGTGYEKLFF. The CDR3 DNA sequence: TGCAGCGTTTCGGGGACTGGTTATGAAAAACTGTTTTTT.

The chain couples TRBV5-1 to TRBJ1-2; TRBD1 is a possible D gene (5 bases). Germline V gene lookup returns CDR1 SGHRS and CDR2 YFSETQ. The CDR3 has 20 amino acids. The V end lost 1 base, the J end lost 4 bases, and 29 bases lay between the germline ends. Here the CDR3 DNA reads TGCGCCAGCAGCTTGTTAGGCTGTTGTCGTAAACAGGCACTTTCCTATGGCTACACCTTC. Translated, it gives CASSLLGCCRKQALSYGYTF.

V is TRBV27 and J is TRBJ1-2; TRBD1 matches at 8 bases. Trimming cost V 6 bases and J 3 bases; bases outside gene matches: 6. CDR1 is MNHEY, CDR2 SMNVEV, per germline (reference sequence). The CDR3 is 14 amino acids. CDR3 DNA sequence: TGTGCCAGCAGAAGGACAGGGTGGGACTATGGCTACACCTTC. It codes for CASRRTGWDYGYTF.